The rows below give T cell receptor beta chains drawn from one sample of a study of blood T cell repertoires in COVID-19. Assay used: immunoSEQ multiplex PCR; TCRdb lists only in-frame clones, some missing. The repertoire holds 210,000 or so clones, with roughly 86% as singletons. Source material: peripheral blood. The receptors here all came from a woman aged 45 to 65 with active or convalescent COVID-19. Each CDR3 is given with its conserved first and last residue. Each record gives: clone size, V gene, J gene, D gene, CDR3 protein, CDR3 DNA. A D gene is named only where the DNA matches it firmly. Some rows have no size entry. The others give once, few or many, or a class for an expanded clone.

abundance: NA
v_gene: TRBV5-1
j_gene: TRBJ2-3
d_gene: NA
CDR3aa: CASSSRVGTDTQYF
CDR3nt: TGCGCCAGCAGCTCCAGGGTAGGCACAGATACGCAGTATTTT

abundance: NA
v_gene: TRBV5-1
j_gene: TRBJ2-1
d_gene: TRBD1
CDR3aa: CASSKTGGSYNEQFF
CDR3nt: TGCGCCAGCAGCAAGACAGGGGGGTCCTACAATGAGCAGTTCTTC

abundance: NA
v_gene: TRBV19
j_gene: TRBJ2-5
d_gene: TRBD1
CDR3aa: CASSRISGQPLRETQYF
CDR3nt: TGTGCCAGTAGTAGGATTTCGGGACAGCCCCTAAGAGAGACCCAGTACTTC

abundance: NA
v_gene: TRBV28
j_gene: TRBJ2-7
d_gene: TRBD1
CDR3aa: CASSNQGAHSYEQYF
CDR3nt: TGTGCCAGCAGTAATCAGGGGGCCCACTCCTACGAGCAGTACTTC

abundance: NA
v_gene: TRBV4-2
j_gene: TRBJ1-4
d_gene: NA
CDR3aa: CASSRLNPLGKLFF
CDR3nt: TGTGCCAGCAGCCGACTCAACCCCCTGGGAAAACTGTTTTTT

abundance: NA
v_gene: TRBV7-9
j_gene: TRBJ2-3
d_gene: NA
CDR3aa: CATQRPATDTQYF
CDR3nt: TGTGCCACCCAGCGCCCCGCCACAGATACGCAGTATTTT

abundance: NA
v_gene: TRBV7-8
j_gene: TRBJ1-1
d_gene: NA
CDR3aa: CASSSRQTNEAFF
CDR3nt: TGTGCCAGCAGCTCCAGACAGACAAATGAAGCTTTCTTT

abundance: NA
v_gene: TRBV7-9
j_gene: TRBJ2-4
d_gene: NA
CDR3aa: CASSAPGLVIQYF
CDR3nt: TGTGCCAGCAGCGCGCCGGGACTTGTCATTCAGTACTTC

abundance: NA
v_gene: TRBV9
j_gene: TRBJ2-2
d_gene: NA
CDR3aa: CASSSGLNTGELFF
CDR3nt: TGTGCCAGCAGCTCAGGACTAAACACCGGGGAGCTGTTTTTT

abundance: NA
v_gene: TRBV6-5
j_gene: TRBJ1-3
d_gene: NA
CDR3aa: CASSYRQRLSGNTIYF
CDR3nt: TGTGCCAGCAGTTATCGACAGCGACTCTCTGGAAACACCATATATTTT

abundance: few
v_gene: TRBV12-3/TRBV12-4
j_gene: TRBJ2-3
d_gene: NA
CDR3aa: CASSPDSLAQYF
CDR3nt: TGTGCCAGCAGCCCAGACAGCTTAGCGCAGTATTTT

abundance: NA
v_gene: TRBV11-3
j_gene: TRBJ1-5
d_gene: NA
CDR3aa: CASSPHRAGQPQHF
CDR3nt: TGTGCCAGCAGCCCGCATCGGGCGGGACAGCCCCAGCATTTT

abundance: NA
v_gene: TRBV19
j_gene: TRBJ1-1
d_gene: NA
CDR3aa: CASSMRGSQLAAFF
CDR3nt: TGTGCCAGTAGTATGCGAGGGTCCCAATTGGCAGCTTTCTTT

abundance: NA
v_gene: TRBV20-1
j_gene: TRBJ2-1
d_gene: TRBD1
CDR3aa: CSASPPGQGRNEQFF
CDR3nt: TGCAGTGCTAGTCCCCCGGGACAGGGGAGGAATGAGCAGTTCTTC

abundance: NA
v_gene: TRBV3-1/TRBV3-2
j_gene: TRBJ1-1
d_gene: NA
CDR3aa: CASSQGANTEAFF
CDR3nt: TGTGCCAGCAGCCAGGGCGCTAACACTGAAGCTTTCTTT

abundance: NA
v_gene: TRBV29-1
j_gene: TRBJ1-4
d_gene: TRBD1
CDR3aa: CSADRGQGQKLFF
CDR3nt: TGCAGCGCTGACCGCGGACAGGGCCAAAAACTGTTTTTT

abundance: NA
v_gene: TRBV10-3
j_gene: TRBJ2-3
d_gene: NA
CDR3aa: CAISFGPTQYF
CDR3nt: TGTGCCATCAGTTTTGGCCCTACGCAGTATTTT

abundance: NA
v_gene: TRBV5-6
j_gene: TRBJ1-5
d_gene: TRBD1
CDR3aa: CASSSLGQTSNQPQHF
CDR3nt: TGTGCCAGCAGCTCCCTGGGACAGACGAGCAATCAGCCCCAGCATTTT

abundance: NA
v_gene: TRBV18
j_gene: TRBJ2-2
d_gene: TRBD2
CDR3aa: CASSPNQRESGGELFF
CDR3nt: TGTGCCAGCTCACCAAACCAGCGGGAGTCTGGCGGGGAGCTGTTTTTT

abundance: NA
v_gene: TRBV4-1
j_gene: TRBJ1-6
d_gene: NA
CDR3aa: CASSGDISGGNSPLHF
CDR3nt: TGCGCCAGCAGCGGGGACATTTCGGGGGGAAATTCACCCCTCCACTTT

abundance: NA
v_gene: TRBV6-6
j_gene: TRBJ1-3
d_gene: NA
CDR3aa: CASRYPGGTGNTIYF
CDR3nt: TGTGCCAGCAGATACCCGGGTGGCACTGGAAACACCATATATTTT

abundance: NA
v_gene: TRBV30
j_gene: TRBJ2-4
d_gene: NA
CDR3aa: CAWSQTKLAKNIQYF
CDR3nt: TGTGCCTGGAGTCAGACAAAACTAGCCAAAAACATTCAGTACTTC

abundance: NA
v_gene: TRBV5-6
j_gene: TRBJ2-1
d_gene: TRBD2
CDR3aa: CASSLYTSGSLNEQFF
CDR3nt: TGTGCCAGCAGCTTGTACACTAGCGGGAGCCTCAATGAGCAGTTCTTC

abundance: NA
v_gene: TRBV3-1/TRBV3-2
j_gene: TRBJ1-2
d_gene: NA
CDR3aa: CASSHYAAEHGYTF
CDR3nt: TGTGCCAGCAGCCATTACGCGGCGGAACATGGCTACACCTTC

abundance: NA
v_gene: TRBV6-1
j_gene: TRBJ2-1
d_gene: NA
CDR3aa: CASSEYTADEQFF
CDR3nt: TGTGCCAGCAGTGAATACACGGCGGATGAGCAGTTCTTC